These 8 T cell receptor beta chains were sequenced from one sample in a study of sequential checkpoint blockade in melanoma (dated by TCRdb to between 2018 and 2021). Receptor amplification or capture employed the immunoSEQ multiplex PCR assay. TCRdb re-hosts the immuneACCESS table, in-frame sequences only. Its copies lack some clones; in the studies checked, an unresolved V gene accounts for under half of them, and the cause for the rest is not known. Within this sample are over 15,000 clones, with about 74% of them counted one time only. The top ten hold around 32% of the sample. The meaning of the sample's treatment or condition label: randomized to nivolumab then ipilimumab (arm A) or the reverse (arm B). The material was CD8+ T cells sorted from blood (inferred from file names), obtained from a patient given nivolumab and ipilimumab in sequence. Every receptor here comes from a human donor with melanoma.

This chain connects TRBV14 to TRBJ2-7; 9 positions match TRBD2. The CDR3 contains 14 residues. J gave up 2 bases and V 5 bases, and 4 bases lay outside the gene matches. The germline CDR1 and CDR2 sequences are SGHDN and FVKESK. The CDR3 here is CASSFVAGAYEQYF. DNA of the CDR3: TGTGCCAGCAGCTTCGTAGCGGGAGCCTACGAGCAGTACTTC.

The chain carries TRBV18 and TRBJ2-3; 13 nucleotides align to TRBD2. Germline CDR1 and CDR2: KGHSH and LQKENI. There are 15 residues in the CDR3. V dropped 6 bases and J dropped 5; count of bases not matched to a gene: 5. CDR3 loop: CASSGLAGKVDTQYF. The DNA of the CDR3 is TGTGCCAGCTCGGGACTAGCGGGGAAGGTAGATACGCAGTATTTT.

The J gene is TRBJ1-1, the V gene TRBV11-2; D not resolved. Germline assignment: CDR1 SGHAT and CDR2 FQNNGV. The CDR3 spans 12 residues. V was trimmed by 1 base and J by 6 bases, leaving 6 bases between them. CDR3 coding DNA: TGTGCCAGCAGCTTAGGTGGGCCTGAAGCTTTCTTT. This gives the protein CASSLGGPEAFF.

The chain carries TRBV4-3 and TRBJ2-7; unclear D gene. The J call may not be correct, given that the DNA end is closer to TRBJ2-5. Germline assignment: CDR1 LGHNA and CDR2 YSLEER. CDR3 length equals 13 residues. Here the CDR3 DNA reads TGCGCCAGCAGCCAAGGAACGGGAGAGACCCAGTACTTC. It yields the protein CASSQGTGETQYF.

V usage is TRBV27 and J usage is TRBJ2-7, with no clear D. The CDR3 runs 12 residues. The germline gives CDR1 MNHEY, CDR2 SMNVEV (reference sequence). Deletions cut 5 bases from V and 5 bases from J, with 10 bases between. CDR3 residues: CASSLLGDEQYF. The CDR3 nucleotides read TGTGCCAGCAGTCTCCTGGGCGACGAGCAGTACTTC.

The chain is built from TRBV5-4 and TRBJ2-1, with a tentative D call TRBD1 (5 bases). Germline V gene sequence: CDR1 SGHNT, CDR2 YYREEE (reference sequence). CDR3 length: 12 amino acids. Deletions cut 4 bases from V and 6 bases from J, with 8 bases between. Written as DNA, the CDR3 is TGTGCCAGCAGCGCGACAGTCAATGAGCAGTTCTTC. It specifies CASSATVNEQFF.

This chain connects TRBV27 to TRBJ1-5; D gene ambiguous. The CDR3 is 13 residues long. The V gene lost 5 bases and the J gene lost 0 bases, with 5 bases spanning the gap. Per the germline V gene, CDR1 is MNHEY and CDR2 is SMNVEV (reference sequence). The chain's CDR3 is CASSPLSNQPQHF. DNA of the CDR3: TGTGCCAGCAGTCCCCTTAGCAATCAGCCCCAGCATTTT.

There are a few counts of this clone. The chain uses TRBV1 and TRBJ2-3; TRBD1, as called in the table, went unchecked against the DNA. TRBV1 is deemed a pseudogene. This CDR3 spans 15 amino acids. The CDR3 DNA is TGCACCAGCAGGTTACGGGACAGGGGATCAGATACGCAGTATTTT. Protein product: CTSRLRDRGSDTQYF.